The T cell receptor beta chain under discussion was sequenced for a study of T cells in Graves' hyperthyroidism and ophthalmopathy. The CDR3 contains 10 residues. The germline V gene has CDR1 SNHLY and CDR2 FYNNEI. The V segment lost 9 bases and the J segment 8 bases; nucleotides outside the gene matches: 2. This clonotype has more than one count but fewer than ten. Those with hyperthyroidism were 18 to 65 years old, newly diagnosed, and ill for under 2 months. A patient was excluded if there was uncontrolled infection, other autoimmune disease, pregnancy or lactation. Researchers took RNA transcripts and amplified the TCR beta CDR3 regions from them. In the first-round RT-PCR of the TCR CDR3, the HTBI primer set was used. A single record per CDR3 protein comes from TCRdb applying MiXCR to the multiplex PCR reads. The sample holds approximately 400,000 distinct CDR3 sequences, around 14% seen once.

The chain employs TRBV2 and TRBJ1-2; 8 positions match TRBD1. The specimen sequenced was blood. The receptor was isolated from a woman in her twenties or thirties with Graves' hyperthyroidism. The CDR3 loop is CARGTGGYTF. For the CDR3, the DNA is TGTGCCAGGGGGACAGGAGGCTACACCTTC.